The 10 T cell receptor beta chains reported below all come from one sample, sequenced in a study of PD-1 blockade in classical Hodgkin lymphoma. Measured with immunoSEQ multiplex PCR; TCRdb has only the in-frame clones, and not every one. The table has about 27,000 clones, over 60% seen once; the top ten hold approximately 3.6%. The time point denotes: cycle 4 day 1 (C4D1), after around six weeks of nivolumab. Relapse after autologous stem cell transplantation occurred in every patient, and brentuximab vedotin exposure varied. The sequenced sample was peripheral blood mononuclear cells (PBMCs), obtained before the fourth cycle of nivolumab. The receptors come from a human donor with classical Hodgkin lymphoma.

The chain uses TRBV7-9 and TRBJ1-4; TRBD1 is a possible D gene (6 bases). CDR1 and CDR2 from the germline V gene are SEHNR and FQNEAQ (reference sequence). This CDR3 has 17 amino acids. Trimming stripped 3 bases from V and 7 bases from J, with 21 bases between. In DNA, the CDR3 is TGTGCCAGCAGCTTCCCCAGGGGAGGATTTGGGGGTGAAAAACTGTTTTTT. Translating gives CASSFPRGGFGGEKLFF.

The chain joins TRBV2 to TRBJ1-1, with D uncertain. Germline values: CDR1 SNHLY, CDR2 FYNNEI. The CDR3 covers 13 residues. V lost 6 bases, J lost 1 base, and 9 bases lay in between. The CDR3: CASRRFPNTEAFF. CDR3 DNA: TGTGCCAGCAGACGGTTCCCGAACACTGAAGCTTTCTTT.

CDR3 sequence reads: CASSILAGENEQYF. In DNA, the CDR3 is TGTGCCAGTAGTATACTAGCGGGGGAGAACGAGCAGTACTTC. The genes are TRBV19 and TRBJ2-7; 10 bases are shared with TRBD2. J gave up 5 bases and V 2 bases, and 3 bases lay outside the gene matches. CDR1 and CDR2 (germline): LNHDA, SQIVND (reference sequence). The CDR3 sequence is 14 residues long.

The V and J genes are TRBV11-2 and TRBJ2-7; D remains unclear. V lost 4 bases and J lost 2, with 6 bases in between. CDR1 and CDR2 from the germline V gene are SGHAT and FQNNGV. This CDR3 comprises 12 residues. CDR3: CASSYRPYEQYF. CDR3 DNA sequence: TGTGCCAGCAGCTATCGGCCCTACGAGCAGTACTTC.

The V call is TRBV4-1, the J call TRBJ2-7; D call uncertain. The CDR3 contains 15 residues. The germline V gene encodes CDR1 MGHRA and CDR2 YSYEKL. Trimming stripped 0 bases from V and 0 bases from J, with 9 bases between. This CDR3 is CASSQDQDPSYEQYF. The CDR3 DNA follows: TGCGCCAGCAGCCAAGACCAGGATCCCTCCTACGAGCAGTACTTC.

The chain links TRBV9 to TRBJ1-5; no definite D call. Germline values: CDR1 SGDLS, CDR2 YYNGEE. V was cut by 0 bases and J by 0 bases, with 7 bases left in between. The CDR3 length is 15 residues. CDR3 loop: CASSVDGYSNQPQHF. CDR3 nucleotide sequence: TGTGCCAGCAGCGTAGACGGTTATAGCAATCAGCCCCAGCATTTT.

The chain couples TRBV18 to TRBJ2-3; D gene unclear. V gave up 4 bases and J gave up 2 bases, with 13 bases separating them. The CDR3 has 15 amino acids. Germline V gene sequence: CDR1 KGHSH, CDR2 LQKENI. The CDR3: CASSQVRSYTDTQYF. The CDR3 region has the DNA TGTGCCAGCTCACAGGTCCGTAGCTACACAGATACGCAGTATTTT. Looking up the rest from reference TRBV18 and TRBJ2-3 gives the full variable domain: NAGVMQNPRHLVRRRGQEARLRCSPMKGHSHVYWYRQLPEEGLKFMVYLQKENIIDESGMPKERFSAEFPKEGPSILRIQQVVRGDSAAYFCASSQVRSYTDTQYFGPGTRLTVL.

There are a few counts of this clone. V usage is TRBV7-2 and J usage is TRBJ2-3; TRBD2 aligns across 7 bases. Unmatched junction bases numbered 5, after V lost 1 base and J lost 1 base. The CDR3 covers 16 residues. The germline gives CDR1 SGHTA, CDR2 FQGNSA. The CDR3, as DNA: TGTGCCAGCAGCTTAGGTACTAGCGACCGCACAGATACGCAGTATTTT. As protein: CASSLGTSDRTDTQYF.

The chain uses TRBV7-3 and TRBJ2-1, with D possibly matching TRBD1 (5 bases). Germline lookup yields CDR1 SGHTA and CDR2 FQGTGA. This CDR3 contains 14 residues. V lost 1 base, J lost 5 bases, and 9 bases lay in between. DNA of the CDR3: TGTGCCAGCAGCTTAAGTCAGGGTCACAATGAGCAGTTCTTC. It translates to CASSLSQGHNEQFF.

This clone turned up a few times. The chain is built from TRBV28 and TRBJ2-3, with 8 bases identical to TRBD1. Germline V gives CDR1 MDHEN, CDR2 SYDVKM. The CDR3 sequence is 15 residues long. V lost 5 bases and J lost 6; bases outside the gene matches: 10. CDR3 nucleotides: TGTGCCAGCAGTCCCCCGGACAGGGAGGTGGATACGCAGTATTTT. This encodes CASSPPDREVDTQYF. The complete variable domain, with remaining parts taken from reference TRBV28 and TRBJ2-3, reads DVKVTQSSRYLVKRTGEKVFLECVQDMDHENMFWYRQDPGLGLRLIYFSYDVKMKEKGDIPEGYSVSREKKERFSLILESASTNQTSMYLCASSPPDREVDTQYFGPGTRLTVL.